One sample yielded the 2 T cell receptor beta chains listed below, sequenced in a study of regulatory T cells in long-lasting Graves disease. Through Arm-PCR of CDR3 regions and iRepertoire HTBI primers, TCR beta libraries were built. TCRdb used MiXCR to reprocess the multiplex PCR reads, holding one entry per CDR3 protein. The sample lists hundreds of thousands of distinct CDR3 sequences, roughly 15% occurring once. Documented time point: newly diagnosed GD, antithyroid drugs for less than 3 months. RNA extracted from PBMCs served as the sequencing template. Separately, the same data were catalogued under a study of T cells in Graves' hyperthyroidism and ophthalmopathy.

The sample in question was peripheral blood mononuclear cells (PBMCs), obtained at new diagnosis, from a patient treated with antithyroid drugs. The receptors here all came from a woman aged 30 to 39 with Graves disease.

The CDR3 DNA follows: TGCAGTGCTATACTTCCGGATACGCAGTATTTT. Protein sequence: CSAILPDTQYF. The J gene is TRBJ2-3, the V gene TRBV20-1; the D is unclear. CDR3 length: 11 residues. Germline CDR1 and CDR2: DFQATT and SNEGSKA (reference sequence). Between the trimmed V and J ends, which lost 4 bases and 6 bases, there was a span of 8 bases.

In this sample, this clonotype turned up a few times. This CDR3 is missing its conserved last phenylalanine or tryptophan, likely due to a read error. V and J are TRBV7-6 and TRBJ1-5; D ambiguous. CDR1 and CDR2 from the germline V gene are SGHVS and FNYEAQ. The CDR3 runs to 13 residues. V dropped 1 base and J dropped 3 bases, with 4 bases sitting between them. The CDR3 DNA reads TGTGCCAGCAGCTTAGGAACCAATCAGCCCCAGCATTCT. It translates to CASSLGTNQPQHS.